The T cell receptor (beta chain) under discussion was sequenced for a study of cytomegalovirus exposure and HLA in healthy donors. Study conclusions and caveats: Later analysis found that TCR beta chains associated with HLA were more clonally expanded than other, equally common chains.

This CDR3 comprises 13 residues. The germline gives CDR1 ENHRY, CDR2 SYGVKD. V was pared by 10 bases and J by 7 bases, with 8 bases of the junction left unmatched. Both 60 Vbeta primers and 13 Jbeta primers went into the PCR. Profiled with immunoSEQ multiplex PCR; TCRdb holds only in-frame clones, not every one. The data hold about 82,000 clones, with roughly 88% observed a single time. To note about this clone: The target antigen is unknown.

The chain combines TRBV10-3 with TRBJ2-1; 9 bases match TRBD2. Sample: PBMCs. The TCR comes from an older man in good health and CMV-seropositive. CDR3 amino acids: CATGLATENEQFF. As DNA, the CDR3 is TGTGCCACTGGACTAGCGACCGAGAATGAGCAGTTCTTC.